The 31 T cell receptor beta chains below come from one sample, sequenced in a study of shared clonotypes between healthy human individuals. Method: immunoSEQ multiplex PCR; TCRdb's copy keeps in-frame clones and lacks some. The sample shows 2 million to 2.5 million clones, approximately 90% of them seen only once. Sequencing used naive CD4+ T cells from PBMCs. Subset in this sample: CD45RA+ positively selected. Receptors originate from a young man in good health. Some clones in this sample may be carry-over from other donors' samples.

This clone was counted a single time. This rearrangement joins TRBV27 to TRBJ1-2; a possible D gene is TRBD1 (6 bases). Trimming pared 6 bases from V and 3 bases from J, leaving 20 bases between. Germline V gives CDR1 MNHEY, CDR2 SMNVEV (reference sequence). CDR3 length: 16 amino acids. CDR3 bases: TGTGCCAGCAGCCGGGTGTCGGGGGCGTCTTACTATGGCTACACCTTC. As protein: CASSRVSGASYYGYTF.

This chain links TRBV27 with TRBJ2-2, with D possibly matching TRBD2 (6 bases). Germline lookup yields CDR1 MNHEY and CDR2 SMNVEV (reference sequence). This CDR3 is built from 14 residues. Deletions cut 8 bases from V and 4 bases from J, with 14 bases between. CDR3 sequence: CASLTGDVTGELFF. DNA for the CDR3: TGTGCCAGCTTGACGGGAGACGTCACCGGGGAGCTGTTTTTT.

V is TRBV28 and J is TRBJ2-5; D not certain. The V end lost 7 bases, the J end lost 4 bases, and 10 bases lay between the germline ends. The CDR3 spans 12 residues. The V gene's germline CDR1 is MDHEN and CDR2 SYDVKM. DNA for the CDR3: TGTGCCAGCACCACCTCGGGAGAGACCCAGTACTTC. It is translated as CASTTSGETQYF.

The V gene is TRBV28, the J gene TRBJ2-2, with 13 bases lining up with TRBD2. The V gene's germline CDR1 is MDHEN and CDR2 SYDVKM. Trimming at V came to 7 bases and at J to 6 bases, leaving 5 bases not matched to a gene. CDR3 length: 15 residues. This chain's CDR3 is CASTRTSGRSGELFF. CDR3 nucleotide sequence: TGTGCCAGCACCAGGACTAGCGGGAGATCCGGGGAGCTGTTTTTT.

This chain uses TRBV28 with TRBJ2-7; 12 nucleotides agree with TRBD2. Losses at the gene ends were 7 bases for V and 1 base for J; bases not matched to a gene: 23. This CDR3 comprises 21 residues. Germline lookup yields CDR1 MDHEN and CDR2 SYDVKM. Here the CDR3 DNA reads TGTGCCAGCACGGGGGGGACTAGCGGGCCAAAGGGGCTTCATAGATCCTACGAGCAGTACTTC. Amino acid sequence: CASTGGTSGPKGLHRSYEQYF.

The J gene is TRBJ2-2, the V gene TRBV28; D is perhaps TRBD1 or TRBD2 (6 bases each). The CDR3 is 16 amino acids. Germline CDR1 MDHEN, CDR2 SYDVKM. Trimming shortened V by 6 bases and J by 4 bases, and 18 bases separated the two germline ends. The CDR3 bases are TGTGCCAGCAGCCTGTCGGGGGCCCAGGGCACCGGGGAGCTGTTTTTT. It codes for CASSLSGAQGTGELFF.

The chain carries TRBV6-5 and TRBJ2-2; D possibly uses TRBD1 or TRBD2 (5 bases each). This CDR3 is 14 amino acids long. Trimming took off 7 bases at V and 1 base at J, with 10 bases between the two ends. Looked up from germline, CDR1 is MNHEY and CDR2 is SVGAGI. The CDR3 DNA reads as TGTGCCAGCACTATGGGACGGAACACCGGGGAGCTGTTTTTT. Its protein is CASTMGRNTGELFF.

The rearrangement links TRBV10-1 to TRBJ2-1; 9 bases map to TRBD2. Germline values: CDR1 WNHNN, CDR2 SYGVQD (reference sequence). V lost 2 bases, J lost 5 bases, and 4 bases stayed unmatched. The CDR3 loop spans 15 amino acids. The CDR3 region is CASSESGRPNNEQFF. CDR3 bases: TGCGCCAGCAGTGAGAGCGGGAGGCCTAACAATGAGCAGTTCTTC.

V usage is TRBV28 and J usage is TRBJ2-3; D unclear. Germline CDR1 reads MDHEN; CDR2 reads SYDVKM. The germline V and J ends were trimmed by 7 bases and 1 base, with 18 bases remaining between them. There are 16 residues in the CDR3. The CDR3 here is CASIPRSRSGTDTQYF. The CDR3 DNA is TGTGCCAGCATCCCCCGGTCCCGATCTGGCACAGATACGCAGTATTTT.

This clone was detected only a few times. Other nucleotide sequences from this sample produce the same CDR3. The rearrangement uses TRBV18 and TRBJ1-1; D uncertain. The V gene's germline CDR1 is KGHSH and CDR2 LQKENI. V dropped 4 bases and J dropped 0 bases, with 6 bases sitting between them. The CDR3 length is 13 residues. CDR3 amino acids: CASSRGMNTEAFF. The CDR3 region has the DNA TGTGCCAGCTCACGGGGAATGAACACTGAAGCTTTCTTT.

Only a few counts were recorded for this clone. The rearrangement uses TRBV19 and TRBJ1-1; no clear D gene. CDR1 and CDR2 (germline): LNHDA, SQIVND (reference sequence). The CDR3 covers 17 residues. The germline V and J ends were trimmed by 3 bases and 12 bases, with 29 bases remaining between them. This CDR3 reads CASSITTVLPGGSLPFF. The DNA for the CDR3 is TGTGCCAGTAGTATCACAACGGTCCTCCCTGGAGGCAGTCTGCCTTTCTTT.

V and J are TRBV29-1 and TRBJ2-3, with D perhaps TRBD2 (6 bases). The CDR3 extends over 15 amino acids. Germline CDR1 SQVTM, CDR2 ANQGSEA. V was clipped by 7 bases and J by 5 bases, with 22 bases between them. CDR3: CSAILAWEEIDTQYF. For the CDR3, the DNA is TGCAGCGCCATCCTAGCCTGGGAGGAAATAGATACGCAGTATTTT.

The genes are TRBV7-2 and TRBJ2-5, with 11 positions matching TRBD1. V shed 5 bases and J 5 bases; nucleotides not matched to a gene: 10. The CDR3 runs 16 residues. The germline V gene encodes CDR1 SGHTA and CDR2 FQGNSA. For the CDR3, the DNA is TGTGCCAGCAGCATGCTCAGGACAGGGGGCAGGGAGACCCAGTACTTC. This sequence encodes CASSMLRTGGRETQYF.

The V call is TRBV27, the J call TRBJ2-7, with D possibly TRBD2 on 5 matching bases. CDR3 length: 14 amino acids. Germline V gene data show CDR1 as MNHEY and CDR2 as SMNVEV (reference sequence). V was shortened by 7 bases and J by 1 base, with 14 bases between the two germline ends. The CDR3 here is CASNTARESYEQYF. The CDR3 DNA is TGTGCCAGCAATACCGCCCGGGAATCCTACGAGCAGTACTTC.

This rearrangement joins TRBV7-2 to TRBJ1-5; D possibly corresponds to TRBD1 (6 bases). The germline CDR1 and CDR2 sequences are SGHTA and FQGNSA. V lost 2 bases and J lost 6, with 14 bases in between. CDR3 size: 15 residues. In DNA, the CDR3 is TGTGCCAGCAGCTTATTTCAGGGGTTGGTTCAGCCCCAGCATTTT. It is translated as CASSLFQGLVQPQHF. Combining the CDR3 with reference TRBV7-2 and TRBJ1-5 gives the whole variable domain GAGVSQSPSNKVTEKGKDVELRCDPISGHTALYWYRQSLGQGLEFLIYFQGNSAPDKSGLPSDRFSAERTGGSVSTLTIQRTQQEDSAVYLCASSLFQGLVQPQHFGDGTRLSIL.

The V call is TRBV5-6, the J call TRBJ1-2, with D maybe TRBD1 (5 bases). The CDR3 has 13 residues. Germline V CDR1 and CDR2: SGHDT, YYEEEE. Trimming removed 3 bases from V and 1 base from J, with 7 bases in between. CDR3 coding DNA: TGTGCCAGCAGCTCGGGACGTAACTATGGCTACACCTTC. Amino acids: CASSSGRNYGYTF.

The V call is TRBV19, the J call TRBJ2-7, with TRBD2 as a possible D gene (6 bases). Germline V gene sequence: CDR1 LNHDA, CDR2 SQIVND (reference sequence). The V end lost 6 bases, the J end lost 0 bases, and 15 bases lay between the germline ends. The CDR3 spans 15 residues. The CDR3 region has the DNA TGTGCCAGTAGCTACCGGGACTTCGGCTCCTACGAGCAGTACTTC. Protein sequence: CASSYRDFGSYEQYF.

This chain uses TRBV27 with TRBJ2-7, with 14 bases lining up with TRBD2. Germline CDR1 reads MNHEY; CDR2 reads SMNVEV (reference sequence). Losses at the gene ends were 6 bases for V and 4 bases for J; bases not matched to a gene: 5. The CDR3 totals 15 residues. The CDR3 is CASRKGTSGSYEQYF. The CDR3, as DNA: TGTGCCAGCAGGAAAGGGACTAGCGGGAGTTACGAGCAGTACTTC.

Here the CDR3 reads CASRGLGAGNTIYF. CDR3 nucleotides: TGTGCCAGCAGAGGCTTGGGGGCTGGAAACACCATATATTTT. The chain is built from TRBV9 and TRBJ1-3, with D maybe TRBD1 (5 bases). The V gene's germline CDR1 is SGDLS and CDR2 YYNGEE. The CDR3 contains 14 residues. Trimming took off 5 bases at V and 2 bases at J, with 11 bases between the two ends.

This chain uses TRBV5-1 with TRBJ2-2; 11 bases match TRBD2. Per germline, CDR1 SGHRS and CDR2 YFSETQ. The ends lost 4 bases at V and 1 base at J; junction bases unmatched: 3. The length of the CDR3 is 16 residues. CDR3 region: CASSSGLAGNTGELFF. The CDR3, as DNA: TGCGCCAGCAGCAGCGGACTAGCGGGGAACACCGGGGAGCTGTTTTTT.

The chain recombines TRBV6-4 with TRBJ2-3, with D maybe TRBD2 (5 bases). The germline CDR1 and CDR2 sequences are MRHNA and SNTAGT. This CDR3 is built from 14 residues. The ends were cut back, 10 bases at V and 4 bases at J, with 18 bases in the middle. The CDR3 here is CATNHLASPDTQYF. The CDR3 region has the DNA TGTGCCACCAACCATCTAGCAAGCCCAGATACGCAGTATTTT.

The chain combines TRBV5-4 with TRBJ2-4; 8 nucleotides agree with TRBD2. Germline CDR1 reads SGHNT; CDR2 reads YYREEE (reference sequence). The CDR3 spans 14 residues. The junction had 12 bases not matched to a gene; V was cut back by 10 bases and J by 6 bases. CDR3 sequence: CAFHGTRGPNIQYF. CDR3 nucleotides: TGTGCCTTCCATGGGACTAGGGGCCCAAACATTCAGTACTTC.

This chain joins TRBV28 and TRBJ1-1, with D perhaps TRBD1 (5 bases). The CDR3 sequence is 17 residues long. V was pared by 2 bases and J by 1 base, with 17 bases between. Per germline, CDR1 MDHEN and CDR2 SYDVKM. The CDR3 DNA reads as TGTGCCAGCAGTTTAGGGAAGCTGGGGGAGGCGAACACTGAAGCTTTCTTT. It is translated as CASSLGKLGEANTEAFF.

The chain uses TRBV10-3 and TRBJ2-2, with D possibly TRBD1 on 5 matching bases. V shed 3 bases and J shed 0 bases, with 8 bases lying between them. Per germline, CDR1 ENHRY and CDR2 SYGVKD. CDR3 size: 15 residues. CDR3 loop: CAISDGRANTGELFF. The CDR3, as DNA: TGTGCCATCAGTGATGGCAGGGCGAACACCGGGGAGCTGTTTTTT.

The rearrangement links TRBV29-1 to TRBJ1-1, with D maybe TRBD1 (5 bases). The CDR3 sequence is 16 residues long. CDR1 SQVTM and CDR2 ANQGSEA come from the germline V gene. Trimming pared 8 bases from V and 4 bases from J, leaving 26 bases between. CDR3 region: CSSSGVVGGTGTEAFF. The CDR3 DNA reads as TGCAGCTCTTCCGGGGTGGTCGGGGGGACGGGCACTGAAGCTTTCTTT. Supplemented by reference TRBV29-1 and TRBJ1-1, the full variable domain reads SAVISQKPSRDICQRGTSLTIQCQVDSQVTMMFWYRQQPGQSLTLIATANQGSEATYESGFVIDKFPISRPNLTFSTLTVSNMSPEDSSIYLCSSSGVVGGTGTEAFFGQGTRLTVV.

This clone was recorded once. The CDR3 reads CASSLTRGPNEKLFF. Here the CDR3 DNA reads TGTGCCAGCAGCTTAACGCGGGGGCCTAATGAAAAACTGTTTTTT. This chain links TRBV7-3 with TRBJ1-4, with D perhaps TRBD1 (6 bases). Germline CDR1 is SGHTA and CDR2 is FQGTGA. The V end lost 0 bases, the J end lost 3 bases, and 8 bases lay between the germline ends. This CDR3 is 15 amino acids long.

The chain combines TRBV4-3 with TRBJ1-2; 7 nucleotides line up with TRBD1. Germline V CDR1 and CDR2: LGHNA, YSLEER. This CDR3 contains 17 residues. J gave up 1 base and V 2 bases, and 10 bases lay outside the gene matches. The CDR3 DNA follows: TGCGCCAGCAGCCAACTAACCCGACAGGGCCTTAACTATGGCTACACCTTC. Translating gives CASSQLTRQGLNYGYTF.

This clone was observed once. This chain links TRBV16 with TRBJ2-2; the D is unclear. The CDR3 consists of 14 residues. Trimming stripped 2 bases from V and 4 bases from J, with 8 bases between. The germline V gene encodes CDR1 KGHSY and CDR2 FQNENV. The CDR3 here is CASSQSMSTGELFF. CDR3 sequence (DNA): TGTGCCAGCAGCCAAAGCATGAGCACCGGGGAGCTGTTTTTT. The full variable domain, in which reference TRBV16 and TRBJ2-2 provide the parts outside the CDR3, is GEEVAQTPKHLVRGEGQKAKLYCAPIKGHSYVFWYQQVLKNEFKFLISFQNENVFDETGMPKERFSAKCLPNSPCSLEIQATKLEDSAVYFCASSQSMSTGELFFGEGSRLTVL.

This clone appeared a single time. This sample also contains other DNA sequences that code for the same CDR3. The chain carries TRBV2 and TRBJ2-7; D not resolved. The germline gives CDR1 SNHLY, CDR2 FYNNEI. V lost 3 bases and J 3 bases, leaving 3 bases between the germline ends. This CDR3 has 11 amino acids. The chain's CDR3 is CASSEFYEQYF. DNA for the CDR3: TGTGCCAGCAGTGAGTTCTACGAGCAGTACTTC.

This chain's CDR3 is CASSPPSSGGGTQYF. The CDR3, as DNA: TGTGCCAGCAGCCCACCCTCTAGCGGGGGGGGGACCCAGTACTTC. The chain combines TRBV9 with TRBJ2-5; 12 bases are a match to TRBD2. V was clipped by 4 bases and J by 7 bases; unmatched bases: 8. Germline V CDR1 and CDR2: SGDLS, YYNGEE. This CDR3 is 15 amino acids long.

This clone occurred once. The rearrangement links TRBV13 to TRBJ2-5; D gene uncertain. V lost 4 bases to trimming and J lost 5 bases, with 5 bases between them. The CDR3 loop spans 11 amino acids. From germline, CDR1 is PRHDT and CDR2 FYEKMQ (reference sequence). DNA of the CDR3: TGTGCCAGCAGCTACGGCGAGACCCAGTACTTC. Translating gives CASSYGETQYF.